This TCR beta chain emerged from a study of T cell changes during pregnancy in multiple sclerosis. The table came from immunoSEQ multiplex PCR; TCRdb's copy has only in-frame clones and leaves some out. Here the sample spans about 58,000 clones, roughly 89% being singletons. Trimming removed 3 bases from V and 9 bases from J, with 18 bases in between. This CDR3 comprises 16 residues. Germline CDR1 reads LNHDA; CDR2 reads SQIVND (reference sequence). The sample consisted of CD4+ T cells from peripheral blood mononuclear cells, taken after pregnancy. This chain uses TRBV19 with TRBJ1-6, with D perhaps matching TRBD1 (5 bases). This clonotype was sampled from a female donor in good health, enrolled as a control in a pregnancy study. In DNA form, the CDR3 reads TGTGCCAGTAGTATCTCACCCACAGGTTCGGGTTCACCCCTCCACTTT. Encoded protein: CASSISPTGSGSPLHF.